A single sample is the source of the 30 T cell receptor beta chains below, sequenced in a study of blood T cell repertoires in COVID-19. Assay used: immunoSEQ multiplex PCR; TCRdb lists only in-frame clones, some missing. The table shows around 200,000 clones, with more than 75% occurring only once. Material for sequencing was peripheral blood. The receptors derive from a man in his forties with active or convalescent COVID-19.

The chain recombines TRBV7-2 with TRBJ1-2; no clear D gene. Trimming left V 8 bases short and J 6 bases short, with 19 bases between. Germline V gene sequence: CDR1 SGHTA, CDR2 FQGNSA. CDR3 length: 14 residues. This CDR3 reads CASSVGVLTDGYTF. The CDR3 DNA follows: TGTGCCAGCTCCGTGGGAGTCTTAACAGATGGCTACACCTTC.

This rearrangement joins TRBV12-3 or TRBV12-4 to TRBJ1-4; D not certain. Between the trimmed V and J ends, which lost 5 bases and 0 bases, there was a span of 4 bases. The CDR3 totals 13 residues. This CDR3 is CASSEATNEKLFF. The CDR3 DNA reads TGTGCCAGCAGTGAGGCAACTAATGAAAAACTGTTTTTT.

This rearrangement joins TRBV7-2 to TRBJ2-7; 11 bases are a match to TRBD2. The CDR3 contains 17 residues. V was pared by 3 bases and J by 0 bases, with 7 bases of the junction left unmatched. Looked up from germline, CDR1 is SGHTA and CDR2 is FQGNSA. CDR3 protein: CASSFLPSGGYSYEQYF. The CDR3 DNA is TGTGCCAGCAGCTTCCTTCCTAGCGGGGGGTACTCCTACGAGCAGTACTTC.

In DNA form, the CDR3 reads TGTGCCAGCAGCAAGGGACTAGCCTACAATGAGCAGTTCTTC. Translating it yields CASSKGLAYNEQFF. The genes are TRBV7-2 and TRBJ2-1, with TRBD2 matching over 8 bases. Germline assignment: CDR1 SGHTA and CDR2 FQGNSA. The V segment lost 5 bases and the J segment 2 bases; nucleotides outside the gene matches: 2. This CDR3 comprises 14 residues.

In DNA, the CDR3 is TGTGCCAGCAGCCAAGCCGGGACAGGGGACGAAGCTTTCTTT. It is translated as CASSQAGTGDEAFF. The chain is built from TRBV7-2 and TRBJ1-1, with 10 bases identical to TRBD1. Germline V lookup: CDR1 SGHTA, CDR2 FQGNSA. The trim removed 5 bases at V and 8 bases at J, leaving 8 bases unmatched. CDR3 length: 14 amino acids.

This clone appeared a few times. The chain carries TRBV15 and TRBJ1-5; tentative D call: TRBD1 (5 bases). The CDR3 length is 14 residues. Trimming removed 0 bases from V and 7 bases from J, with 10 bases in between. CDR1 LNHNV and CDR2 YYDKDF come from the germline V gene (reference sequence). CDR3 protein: CATSREDSPQPQHF. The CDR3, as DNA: TGTGCCACCAGCAGAGAAGACAGTCCCCAGCCCCAGCATTTT. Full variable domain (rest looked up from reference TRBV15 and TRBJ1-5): DAMVIQNPRYQVTQFGKPVTLSCSQTLNHNVMYWYQQKSSQAPKLLFHYYDKDFNNEADTPDNFQSRRPNTSFCFLDIRSPGLGDTAMYLCATSREDSPQPQHFGDGTRLSIL.

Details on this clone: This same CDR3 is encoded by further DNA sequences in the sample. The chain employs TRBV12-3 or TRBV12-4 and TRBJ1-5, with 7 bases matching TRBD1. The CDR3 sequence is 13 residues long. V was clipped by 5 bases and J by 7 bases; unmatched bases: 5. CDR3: CASSRDRGQPQHF. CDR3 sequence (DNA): TGTGCCAGCAGTAGGGACAGAGGCCAGCCCCAGCATTTT.

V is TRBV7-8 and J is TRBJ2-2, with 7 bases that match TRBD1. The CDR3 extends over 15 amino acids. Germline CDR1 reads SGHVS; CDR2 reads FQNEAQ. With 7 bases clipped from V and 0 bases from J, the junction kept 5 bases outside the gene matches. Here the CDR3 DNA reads TGTGCCAGCATTCTGGGGACAGCGAACACCGGGGAGCTGTTTTTT. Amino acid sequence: CASILGTANTGELFF.

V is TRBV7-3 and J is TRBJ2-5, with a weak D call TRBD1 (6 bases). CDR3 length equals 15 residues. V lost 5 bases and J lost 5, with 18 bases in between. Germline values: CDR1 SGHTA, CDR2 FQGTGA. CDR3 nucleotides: TGTGCCAGCAGCCCCTGGGGAACAGGGCTGGAGACCCAGTACTTC. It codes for CASSPWGTGLETQYF.

The CDR3 nucleotides read TGTGCCAGCAGCTTAGATGCCGGCTCTGGAAACACCATATATTTT. The encoded protein is CASSLDAGSGNTIYF. This chain uses TRBV7-2 with TRBJ1-3; no clear D gene. The CDR3 sequence is 15 residues long. Per germline, CDR1 SGHTA and CDR2 FQGNSA. Trimming stripped 1 base from V and 0 bases from J, with 7 bases between.

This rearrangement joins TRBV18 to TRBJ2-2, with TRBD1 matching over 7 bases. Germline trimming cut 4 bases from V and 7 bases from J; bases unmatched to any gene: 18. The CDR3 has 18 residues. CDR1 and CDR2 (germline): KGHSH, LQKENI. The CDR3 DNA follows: TGTGCCAGCTCACGAGTGACCGCTATACAGGGGTTAAACGGGGAGCTGTTTTTT. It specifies CASSRVTAIQGLNGELFF.

The CDR3 loop is CASSIPGQISGNTIYF. The CDR3 DNA reads as TGTGCCAGTAGTATTCCGGGACAGATCTCTGGAAACACCATATATTTT. The V and J genes are TRBV19 and TRBJ1-3, with 7 bases that match TRBD1. The CDR3 loop spans 16 amino acids. V was clipped by 3 bases and J by 0 bases; unmatched bases: 5. CDR1 and CDR2 (germline): LNHDA, SQIVND (reference sequence).

CDR3 residues: CATSRGATDTQYF. The CDR3 nucleotides read TGTGCCACCAGCAGAGGGGCGACAGATACGCAGTATTTT. The genes are TRBV15 and TRBJ2-3, with D unresolved. The CDR3 length is 13 residues. Trimming left V 1 base short and J 3 bases short, with 5 bases between. The germline V gene has CDR1 LNHNV and CDR2 YYDKDF (reference sequence).

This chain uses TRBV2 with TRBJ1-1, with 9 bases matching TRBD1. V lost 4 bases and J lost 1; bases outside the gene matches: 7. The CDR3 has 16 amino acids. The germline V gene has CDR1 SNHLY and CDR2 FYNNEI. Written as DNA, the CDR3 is TGTGCCAGCAGTGTCCCGGGACAGGGTTCGAACACTGAAGCTTTCTTT. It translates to CASSVPGQGSNTEAFF. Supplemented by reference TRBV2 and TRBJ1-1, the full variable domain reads EPEVTQTPSHQVTQMGQEVILRCVPISNHLYFYWYRQILGQKVEFLVSFYNNEISEKSEIFDDQFSVERPDGSNFTLKIRSTKLEDSAMYFCASSVPGQGSNTEAFFGQGTRLTVV.

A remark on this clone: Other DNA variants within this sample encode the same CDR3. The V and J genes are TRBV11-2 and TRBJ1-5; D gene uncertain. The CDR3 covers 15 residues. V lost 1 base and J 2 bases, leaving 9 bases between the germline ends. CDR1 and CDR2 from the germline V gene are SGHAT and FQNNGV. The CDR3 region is CASSLGGSGNQPQHF. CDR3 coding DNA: TGTGCCAGCAGCTTAGGGGGTAGCGGCAATCAGCCCCAGCATTTT. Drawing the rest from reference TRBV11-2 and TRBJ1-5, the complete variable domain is EAGVAQSPRYKIIEKRQSVAFWCNPISGHATLYWYQQILGQGPKLLIQFQNNGVVDDSQLPKDRFSAERLKGVDSTLKIQPAKLEDSAVYLCASSLGGSGNQPQHFGDGTRLSIL.

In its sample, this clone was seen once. The CDR3, as DNA: TGCGCCAGCAGCCAAGACAGGGTCGGCGCTGAAGCTTTCTTT. Residues: CASSQDRVGAEAFF. The chain is built from TRBV4-1 and TRBJ1-1; tentatively, D is TRBD1 (5 bases). The germline gives CDR1 MGHRA, CDR2 YSYEKL. This CDR3 spans 14 amino acids. The V end was cut by 0 bases, the J end by 6 bases, with 11 bases between.

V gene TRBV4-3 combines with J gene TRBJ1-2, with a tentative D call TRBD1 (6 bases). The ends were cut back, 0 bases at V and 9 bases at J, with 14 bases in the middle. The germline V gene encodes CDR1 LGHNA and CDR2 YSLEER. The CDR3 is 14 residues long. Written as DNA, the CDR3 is TGCGCCAGCAGCCAAGATCGGGGACATGGTAGCTACACCTTC. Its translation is CASSQDRGHGSYTF.

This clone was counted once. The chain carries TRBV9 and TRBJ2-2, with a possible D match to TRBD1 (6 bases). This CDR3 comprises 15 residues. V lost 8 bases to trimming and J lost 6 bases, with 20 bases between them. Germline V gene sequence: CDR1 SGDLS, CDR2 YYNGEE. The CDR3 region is CASLCGQSSPGELFF. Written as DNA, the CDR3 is TGTGCCAGTCTCTGCGGACAGTCCAGCCCCGGGGAGCTGTTTTTT.

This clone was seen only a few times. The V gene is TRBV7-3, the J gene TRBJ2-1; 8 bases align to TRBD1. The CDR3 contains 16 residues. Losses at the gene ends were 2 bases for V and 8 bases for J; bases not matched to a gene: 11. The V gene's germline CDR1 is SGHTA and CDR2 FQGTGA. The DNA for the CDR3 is TGTGCCAGCAGCTTACTCGGACAGGGCCCCGCAGATGAGCAGTTCTTC. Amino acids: CASSLLGQGPADEQFF.

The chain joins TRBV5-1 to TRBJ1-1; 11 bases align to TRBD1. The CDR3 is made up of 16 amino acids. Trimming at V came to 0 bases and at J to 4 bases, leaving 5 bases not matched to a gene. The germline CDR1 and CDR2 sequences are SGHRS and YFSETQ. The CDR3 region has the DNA TGCGCCAGCAGCTTGGGGGACAGGGGGATCGTCACTGAAGCTTTCTTT. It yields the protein CASSLGDRGIVTEAFF.

CDR3 protein: CASSPYLLQGKGYTF. In nucleotides, the CDR3 is TGTGCCAGCAGCCCCTACCTATTGCAGGGGAAGGGCTACACCTTC. The chain is built from TRBV9 and TRBJ1-2; a weak D match, TRBD1 (6 bases). The V gene's germline CDR1 is SGDLS and CDR2 YYNGEE. The CDR3 totals 15 residues. Trimming took off 4 bases at V and 8 bases at J, with 21 bases between the two ends.

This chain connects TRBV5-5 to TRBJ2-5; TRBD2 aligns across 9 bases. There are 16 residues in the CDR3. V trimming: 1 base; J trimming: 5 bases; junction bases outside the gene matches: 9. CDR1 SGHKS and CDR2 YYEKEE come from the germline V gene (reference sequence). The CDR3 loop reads CASSLLSGGRPETQYF. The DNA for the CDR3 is TGTGCCAGCAGCTTGCTCAGCGGGGGGAGGCCGGAGACCCAGTACTTC.

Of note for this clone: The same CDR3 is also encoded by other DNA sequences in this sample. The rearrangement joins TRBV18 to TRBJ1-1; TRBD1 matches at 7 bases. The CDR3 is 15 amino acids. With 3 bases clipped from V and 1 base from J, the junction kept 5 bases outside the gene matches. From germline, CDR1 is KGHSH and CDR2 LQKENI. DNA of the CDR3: TGTGCCAGCTCACCGCCGGGACAGACGAACACTGAAGCTTTCTTT. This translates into CASSPPGQTNTEAFF.

As DNA, the CDR3 is TGTGCCAGCAGCTTGGACTTCGGGGGAGCCTACGAGCAGTACTTC. Its protein is CASSLDFGGAYEQYF. The rearrangement joins TRBV5-6 to TRBJ2-7; perhaps TRBD2 as D (6 bases). Per germline, CDR1 SGHDT and CDR2 YYEEEE. V was trimmed by 0 bases and J by 2 bases, leaving 12 bases between them. The CDR3 is made up of 15 amino acids.

DNA for the CDR3: TGTGCCTGGAGTGAGGGGGTTTCCTACAATGAGCAGTTCTTC. This gives the protein CAWSEGVSYNEQFF. The chain is built from TRBV30 and TRBJ2-1, with a possible D match to TRBD1 (6 bases). This CDR3 is built from 14 residues. V was clipped by 1 base and J by 1 base, with 8 bases between them. Germline V gene data show CDR1 as GTSNPN and CDR2 as SVGIG (reference sequence).

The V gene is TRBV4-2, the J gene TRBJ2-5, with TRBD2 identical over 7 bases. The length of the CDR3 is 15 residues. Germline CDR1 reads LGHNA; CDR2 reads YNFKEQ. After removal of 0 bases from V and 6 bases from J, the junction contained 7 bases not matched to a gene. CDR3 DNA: TGTGCCAGCAGCCAAGATTCCCCTAGCGGAAAGACCCAGTACTTC. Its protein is CASSQDSPSGKTQYF.

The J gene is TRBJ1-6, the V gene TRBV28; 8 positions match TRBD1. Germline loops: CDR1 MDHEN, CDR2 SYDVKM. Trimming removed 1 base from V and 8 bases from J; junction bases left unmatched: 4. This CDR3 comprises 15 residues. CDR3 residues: CASSLSGGAYSPLHF. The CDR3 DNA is TGTGCCAGCAGTTTATCAGGGGGCGCCTATTCACCCCTCCACTTT. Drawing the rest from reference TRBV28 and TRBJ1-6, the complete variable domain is DVKVTQSSRYLVKRTGEKVFLECVQDMDHENMFWYRQDPGLGLRLIYFSYDVKMKEKGDIPEGYSVSREKKERFSLILESASTNQTSMYLCASSLSGGAYSPLHFGNGTRLTVT.

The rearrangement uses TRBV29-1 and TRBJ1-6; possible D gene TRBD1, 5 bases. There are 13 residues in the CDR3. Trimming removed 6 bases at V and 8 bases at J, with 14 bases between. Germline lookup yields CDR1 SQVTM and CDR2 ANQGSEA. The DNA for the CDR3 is TGCAGCGTCGCAACCGCCAGGGATTCACCCCTCCACTTT. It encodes CSVATARDSPLHF.

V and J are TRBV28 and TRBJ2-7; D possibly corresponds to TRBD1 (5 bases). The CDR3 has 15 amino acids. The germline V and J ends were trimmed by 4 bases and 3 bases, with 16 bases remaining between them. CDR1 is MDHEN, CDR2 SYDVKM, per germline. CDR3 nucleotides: TGTGCCAGCAGTTCCGGACAAATGATGGGCTACGAGCAGTACTTC. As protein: CASSSGQMMGYEQYF.

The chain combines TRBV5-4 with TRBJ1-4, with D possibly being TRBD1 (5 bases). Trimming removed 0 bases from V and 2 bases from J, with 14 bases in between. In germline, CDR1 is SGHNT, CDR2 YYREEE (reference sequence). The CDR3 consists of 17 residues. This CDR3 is CASSLVPGSSTNEKLFF. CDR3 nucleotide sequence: TGTGCCAGCAGCTTGGTTCCAGGGTCATCCACTAATGAAAAACTGTTTTTT.